This record covers a single T cell receptor (beta chain). Germline trimming cut 2 bases from V and 4 bases from J; bases unmatched to any gene: 13. The CDR3 totals 18 residues. From germline, CDR1 is MNHEY and CDR2 SMNVEV (reference sequence). This sample was included in a study of CD8+ T cells in alopecia areata. T lymphocytes (CD4+ and CD8+) were sorted from PBMCs. Following extraction, RNA underwent reverse transcription to cDNA, which served as the sequencing template. Assay: immunoSEQ multiplex PCR; the TCRdb copy retains only in-frame clones and omits some. The table has roughly 30,000 clones, less than 65% seen once.

V gene TRBV27 combines with J gene TRBJ2-3, with TRBD1 matching over 9 bases. The receptor was isolated from a human donor with alopecia areata. The sample comprised NKG2D-high CD8+ T cells sorted from blood. The CDR3 is CASSLLPGQGLRADTQYF. CDR3 bases: TGTGCCAGCAGTTTACTCCCGGGACAGGGATTAAGGGCAGATACGCAGTATTTT.